Listed here are 15 T cell receptor beta chains from one sample, sequenced in a study of shared clonotypes between healthy human individuals. Profiling relied on immunoSEQ multiplex PCR, and the TCRdb table lists in-frame clones only, not all of them. The table records around 1.1 million clones, around three quarters of them present only once. The material sequenced was memory CD4+ T cells from PBMCs. Specified subset: CD45RA-negative fraction. These receptor sequences come from a man between 18 and 29 years old in good health. Some clones in this sample may be carry-over from other donors' samples.

J is TRBJ2-5 and V is TRBV7-2; D is undetermined. Trimming took 5 bases from V and 5 from J, leaving 15 bases between them. The CDR3 is 14 residues long. CDR1 SGHTA and CDR2 FQGNSA come from the germline V gene. CDR3 sequence (DNA): TGTGCCAGCAGCATCAACATGGGTGGGGAGACCCAGTACTTC. It is translated as CASSINMGGETQYF.

The J gene is TRBJ2-3, the V gene TRBV6-6; D ambiguous. CDR3 length equals 14 residues. Trimming left V 5 bases short and J 6 bases short, with 15 bases between. Germline CDR1 MNHNY, CDR2 SVGAGI (reference sequence). Here the CDR3 DNA reads TGTGCCAGCAGTCCGCCCGGGCCCGGTGATACGCAGTATTTT. This gives the protein CASSPPGPGDTQYF.

V usage is TRBV9 and J usage is TRBJ2-3; TRBD2 agrees at 7 bases. This CDR3 spans 18 amino acids. The V gene's germline CDR1 is SGDLS and CDR2 YYNGEE. V was clipped by 4 bases and J by 1 base; unmatched bases: 15. The CDR3 region is CASSQAFGRETRTDTQYF. For the CDR3, the DNA is TGTGCCAGCAGCCAGGCCTTTGGGCGGGAGACTCGCACAGATACGCAGTATTTT.

The chain is built from TRBV28 and TRBJ1-2; D remains unclear. Germline V gives CDR1 MDHEN, CDR2 SYDVKM. The CDR3 is 12 residues long. V lost 6 bases and J lost 5, with 10 bases in between. CDR3 sequence (DNA): TGTGCCAGCAGCCTGGCACAGTATGGCTACACCTTC. Its translation: CASSLAQYGYTF.

The rearrangement links TRBV28 to TRBJ1-2; a possible D gene is TRBD1 (6 bases). V dropped 4 bases and J dropped 3 bases, with 12 bases sitting between them. Per the germline V gene, CDR1 is MDHEN and CDR2 is SYDVKM. This CDR3 is 14 amino acids long. This CDR3 reads CASSSGGADYGYTF. The CDR3 coding sequence is TGTGCCAGCAGTTCTGGGGGCGCGGACTATGGCTACACCTTC.

The chain recombines TRBV2 with TRBJ2-7, with 8 bases identical to TRBD2. The CDR3 sequence is 14 residues long. Germline trimming cut 4 bases from V and 6 bases from J; bases unmatched to any gene: 8. CDR1 SNHLY and CDR2 FYNNEI come from the germline V gene. The DNA for the CDR3 is TGTGCCAGCAGTGGGAGCGGGAGAGACTCCGAGCAGTACTTC. Protein sequence: CASSGSGRDSEQYF.

The chain carries TRBV18 and TRBJ2-5; the D gene is possibly TRBD2 (6 bases). Trimming left V 5 bases short and J 1 base short, with 8 bases between. There are 13 residues in the CDR3. Germline-derived CDR1 and CDR2 are KGHSH and LQKENI. The CDR3 sequence is CASSSTSQETQYF. The CDR3 DNA follows: TGTGCCAGCTCATCGACTAGCCAAGAGACCCAGTACTTC.

In regard to this clone: In the same sample, other DNA sequences code for this CDR3. This chain connects TRBV29-1 to TRBJ2-7, with 9 positions matching TRBD1. This CDR3 is built from 11 residues. The trim removed 6 bases at V and 6 bases at J, leaving 3 bases unmatched. Germline CDR1 and CDR2: SQVTM and ANQGSEA. CDR3 bases: TGCAGCGTCGACAGGGGGGGCGAGCAGTACTTC. Protein product: CSVDRGGEQYF.

The chain combines TRBV7-9 with TRBJ2-1, with 7 nucleotides matching TRBD2. CDR1 and CDR2 from the germline V gene are SEHNR and FQNEAQ (reference sequence). The CDR3 runs to 15 residues. Trimming took 5 bases from V and 8 from J; bases not matched to a gene: 12. CDR3 nucleotide sequence: TGTGCCAGCAGCCCGCGGAGTAGCGGGCTCCATGAGCAGTTCTTC. Translated, it gives CASSPRSSGLHEQFF.

The chain employs TRBV30 and TRBJ2-2; D may be TRBD1 (6 bases). The germline V gene encodes CDR1 GTSNPN and CDR2 SVGIG (reference sequence). The CDR3 length is 13 residues. The CDR3 DNA sequence: TGTGCGATGACAGGACAAAACACCGGGGAGCTGTTTTTT. Protein sequence: CAMTGQNTGELFF.

Details on this clone: A far larger clone is just one base off, so this is likely a read error. The same CDR3 is also encoded by other DNA sequences in this sample. CDR3 amino acids: CASSPQETQYF. The CDR3 DNA reads TGTGCCAGCAGTCCTCAAGAGACCCAGTACTTC. The chain is built from TRBV6-1 and TRBJ2-5; no clear D. The ends were cut back, 5 bases at V and 2 bases at J, with 3 bases in the middle. Germline assignment: CDR1 MNHNS and CDR2 SASEGT. The CDR3 runs to 11 residues.

The chain couples TRBV6-5 to TRBJ2-5; 9 bases fit TRBD2. The DNA end is a closer match to TRBJ2-7, so the J assignment may be wrong. Looked up from germline, CDR1 is MNHEY and CDR2 is SVGAGI. This CDR3 is 15 amino acids long. For the CDR3, the DNA is TGTGCCAGCAGTTACGCGGGAGGGCCGGGCTACGAGCAGTACTTC. Its translation: CASSYAGGPGYEQYF.

The chain links TRBV28 to TRBJ2-6; D uncertain. The germline gives CDR1 MDHEN, CDR2 SYDVKM. With 8 bases removed from V and 1 base from J, the gap between germline ends came to 6 bases. There are 13 residues in the CDR3. The DNA of the CDR3 is TGTGCCAGCTCGGAATCTGGGGCCAACGTCCTGACTTTC. It codes for CASSESGANVLTF.

The chain couples TRBV4-1 to TRBJ2-7; TRBD1 might be the D (6 bases). With 1 base removed from V and 4 bases from J, the gap between germline ends came to 14 bases. Germline loops: CDR1 MGHRA, CDR2 YSYEKL. The CDR3 consists of 15 residues. The DNA of the CDR3 is TGCGCCAGCAGCCAAGTGCTACAGGGTATATACGAGCAGTACTTC. Protein product: CASSQVLQGIYEQYF.

This sequence joins TRBV11-2 and TRBJ1-1; no reliable D call. Trimming stripped 2 bases from V and 9 bases from J, with 10 bases between. The V gene's germline CDR1 is SGHAT and CDR2 FQNNGV. The CDR3 consists of 12 residues. CDR3 sequence (DNA): TGTGCCAGCAGCTTATTGGCCTGGCAAGCTTTCTTT. Translation: CASSLLAWQAFF.